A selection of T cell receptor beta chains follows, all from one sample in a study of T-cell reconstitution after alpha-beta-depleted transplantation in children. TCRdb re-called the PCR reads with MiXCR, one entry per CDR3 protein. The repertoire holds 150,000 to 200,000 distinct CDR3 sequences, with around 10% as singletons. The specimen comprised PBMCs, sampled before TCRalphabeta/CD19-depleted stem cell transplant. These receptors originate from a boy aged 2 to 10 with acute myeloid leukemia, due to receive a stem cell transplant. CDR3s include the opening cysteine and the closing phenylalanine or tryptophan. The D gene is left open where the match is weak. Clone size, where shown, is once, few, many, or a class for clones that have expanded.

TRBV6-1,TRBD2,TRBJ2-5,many,CASSLWEGETQYF,TGTGCCAGCAGCCTCTGGGAGGGAGAGACCCAGTACTTC
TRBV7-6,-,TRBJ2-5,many,CASSSLPGAQETQYF,TGTGCCAGCAGCTCCCTCCCGGGGGCCCAAGAGACCCAGTACTTC
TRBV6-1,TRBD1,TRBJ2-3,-,CASSEGTGYLKDTQYF,TGTGCCAGCAGTGAAGGGACAGGGTACCTCAAAGATACGCAGTATTTT
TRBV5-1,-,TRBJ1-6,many,CASSLAGLGLASPLHF,TGCGCCAGCAGCTTGGCCGGGTTAGGCTTGGCTTCACCCCTCCACTTT
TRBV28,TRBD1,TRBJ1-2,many,CASSLRGQRLNYGYTF,TGTGCCAGCAGTTTACGGGGACAGCGCCTTAACTATGGCTACACCTTC
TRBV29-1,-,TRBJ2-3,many,CSVVPGSSGDTQYF,TGCAGCGTTGTCCCCGGGTCCTCTGGCGATACGCAGTATTTT
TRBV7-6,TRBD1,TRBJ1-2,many,CASSSPGGFDGYTF,TGTGCCAGCAGCTCCCCAGGGGGCTTCGATGGCTACACCTTC
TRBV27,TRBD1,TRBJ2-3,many,CASSLRTGISTDTQYF,TGTGCCAGCAGTTTAAGGACAGGGATTAGCACAGATACGCAGTATTTT
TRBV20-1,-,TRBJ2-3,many,CSASRGSTDTQYF,TGCAGTGCTAGCCGGGGGAGCACAGATACGCAGTATTTT
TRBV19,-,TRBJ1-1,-,CASSQGTNTEAFF,TGTGCCAGTTCTCAAGGAACGAACACTGAAGCTTTCTTT
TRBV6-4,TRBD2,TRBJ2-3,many,CASSETSGGTDTQYF,TGTGCCAGCAGTGAGACTAGCGGGGGCACAGATACGCAGTATTTT
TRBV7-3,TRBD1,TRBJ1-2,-,CARSPGQGAVRSF,TGTGCCAGGAGCCCTGGACAGGGGGCGGTTCGTTCCTTC
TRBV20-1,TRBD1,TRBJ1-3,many,CSALPPRTGPLGNTIYF,TGCAGTGCCCTACCCCCCCGGACAGGGCCCCTCGGAAACACCATATATTTT
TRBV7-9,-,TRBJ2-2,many,CASSGTNTGELFF,TGTGCCAGCAGCGGCACCAACACCGGGGAGCTGTTTTTT
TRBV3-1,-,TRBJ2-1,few,CASSQEGSKQFF,TGTGCCAGCAGCCAAGAAGGGAGTAAGCAGTTCTTC
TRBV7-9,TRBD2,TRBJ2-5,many,CASSTGTSGRPETQYF,TGTGCCAGTTCTACCGGGACTAGCGGTCGGCCAGAGACCCAGTACTTC
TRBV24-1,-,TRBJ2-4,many,CATSDHGKNIQYF,TGTGCCACCAGTGATCACGGCAAAAACATTCAGTACTTC
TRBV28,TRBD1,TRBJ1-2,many,CASSLTIGGESYTF,TGTGCCAGCAGTCTAACGATAGGGGGCGAGAGCTACACCTTC
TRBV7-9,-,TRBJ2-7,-,CASSHAWGSPEQYF,TGTGCCAGCAGCCATGCCTGGGGATCTCCCGAGCAGTACTTC
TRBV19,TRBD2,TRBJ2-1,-,CASSLLAGGLYNEQFF,TGTGCCAGTAGCCTACTAGCGGGGGGGCTCTACAATGAGCAGTTCTTC
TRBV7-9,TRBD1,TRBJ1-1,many,CASSAGQGGTEAFF,TGTGCCAGCAGCGCCGGACAGGGGGGAACTGAAGCTTTCTTT
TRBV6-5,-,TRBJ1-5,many,CASSYAGARGQPQHF,TGTGCCAGCAGTTACGCGGGGGCTCGAGGCCAGCCCCAGCATTTT
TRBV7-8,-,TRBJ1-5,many,CASSLVLRGVDQPQHF,TGTGCCAGCAGCTTAGTCCTAAGGGGAGTAGATCAGCCCCAGCATTTT
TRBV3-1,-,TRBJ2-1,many,CASRQGLGLESYNEQFF,TGTGCCAGCAGGCAAGGGCTTGGACTTGAATCCTACAATGAGCAGTTCTTC
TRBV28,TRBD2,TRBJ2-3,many,CASRQAGGSVPVFTDTQYF,TGTGCCAGCAGGCAAGCGGGAGGATCTGTTCCGGTTTTCACAGATACGCAGTATTTT
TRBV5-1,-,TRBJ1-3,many,CASSYQDSFSGNTIYF,TGCGCCAGCAGCTATCAAGACAGTTTCTCTGGAAACACCATATATTTT
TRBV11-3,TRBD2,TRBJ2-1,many,CASSFDSGDEQFF,TGTGCCAGCAGCTTTGACAGCGGGGATGAGCAGTTCTTC
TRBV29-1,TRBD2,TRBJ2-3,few,CSSERGLADTQYF,TGCAGCTCAGAGCGGGGGCTTGCGGATACGCAGTATTTT
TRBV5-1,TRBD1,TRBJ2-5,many,CASSFGPFLGQSLEETQYF,TGCGCCAGCAGCTTCGGCCCTTTTTTGGGACAGTCCCTGGAAGAGACCCAGTACTTC
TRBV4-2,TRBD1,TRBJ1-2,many,CASSQAGQATSNYGYTF,TGTGCCAGCAGCCAAGCCGGACAGGCTACTTCTAACTATGGCTACACCTTC
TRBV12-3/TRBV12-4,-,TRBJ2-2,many,CASSPDPGAGELFF,TGTGCCAGCAGTCCCGACCCAGGGGCCGGGGAGCTGTTTTTT
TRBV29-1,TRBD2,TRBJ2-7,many,CSVARTSLYDEQYF,TGCAGCGTCGCAAGGACTAGCTTATATGACGAGCAGTACTTC
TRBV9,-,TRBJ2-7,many,CASSVGDGYEQYF,TGTGCCAGCAGCGTAGGGGACGGCTACGAGCAGTACTTC
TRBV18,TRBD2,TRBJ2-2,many,CASSSTSVNTGELFF,TGTGCCAGCTCCTCGACTAGCGTTAACACCGGGGAGCTGTTTTTT
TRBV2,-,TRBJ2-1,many,CASSELVGGGLDEQFF,TGTGCCAGCAGTGAATTAGTGGGAGGGGGGTTGGATGAGCAGTTCTTC
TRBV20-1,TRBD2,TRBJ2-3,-,CSAHIGLAGARTQFF,TGCAGTGCCCACATCGGACTAGCGGGAGCAAGGACGCAGTTTTTT
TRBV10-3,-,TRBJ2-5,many,CAISESSAVGETQYF,TGTGCCATCAGTGAGTCTTCGGCGGTCGGGGAGACCCAGTACTTC
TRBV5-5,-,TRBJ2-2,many,CASSLGGTNTGELFF,TGTGCCAGCAGCTTGGGGGGCACGAACACCGGGGAGCTGTTTTTT
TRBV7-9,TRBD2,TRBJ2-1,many,CASSLLSSGGNEQFF,TGTGCCAGCAGCTTACTGTCTAGCGGGGGGAATGAGCAGTTCTTC
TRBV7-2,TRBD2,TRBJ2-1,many,CASSLSLAGGPYNEQFF,TGTGCCAGCAGCCTCTCACTAGCGGGGGGGCCTTACAATGAGCAGTTCTTC
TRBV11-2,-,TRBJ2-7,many,CASSLQWLGDSYEQYF,TGTGCCAGCAGCTTACAGTGGCTAGGGGACTCCTACGAGCAGTACTTC
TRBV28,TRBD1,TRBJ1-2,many,CASFDRGQVTF,TGTGCCAGCTTCGACAGGGGGCAGGTCACCTTC
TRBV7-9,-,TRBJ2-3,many,CASSLASGDTQYF,TGTGCCAGCAGCTTAGCTTCGGGAGATACGCAGTATTTT
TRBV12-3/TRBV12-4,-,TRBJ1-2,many,CASSFEGSRHGYTF,TGTGCCAGCAGTTTTGAGGGTTCCCGACATGGCTACACCTTC
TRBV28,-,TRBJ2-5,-,CASREEGRETQYF,TGTGCCAGCAGGGAGGAGGGAAGAGAGACCCAGTACTTC